These 28 T cell receptor beta chains originate from one sample sequenced in a study of CD8 T cells in ankylosing spondylitis. Findings of the study overall: Seemingly characteristic of ankylosing spondylitis blood was a TCR beta motif consisting of 7 or 8 highly homologous variants.

These receptors have no known antigen. TCRdb passed the 5' RACE reads through MiXCR, listing each CDR3 protein once. Of some 840,000 distinct CDR3 sequences listed, about an eighth were seen once; the top ten hold approximately 0.46%. Sequencing was carried out using blood, either unsorted or a sorted T cell fraction (not recorded which). The receptors stem from a male donor with ankylosing spondylitis.

In its sample, this clonotype was seen many times. The chain recombines TRBV7-2 with TRBJ2-1; 7 bases map to TRBD2. The CDR3 is made up of 14 amino acids. V lost 5 bases and J lost 5; bases outside the gene matches: 6. From germline, CDR1 is SGHTA and CDR2 FQGNSA. CDR3 coding DNA: TGTGCCAGCAGCCCCTCCGGGACTAACAATGAGCAGTTCTTC. This codes for CASSPSGTNNEQFF.

This clonotype appeared many times. This chain's CDR3 is CASTPAGGMNTEAFF. In nucleotides, the CDR3 is TGTGCCAGCACCCCGGCGGGGGGCATGAACACTGAAGCTTTCTTT. V and J are TRBV12-3 or TRBV12-4 and TRBJ1-1; weak D call: TRBD1 (6 bases). V was trimmed by 7 bases and J by 0 bases, leaving 15 bases between them. CDR3 length: 15 residues.

In its sample, this clonotype was seen a few times. The J gene is TRBJ2-7, the V gene TRBV28, with 7 positions matching TRBD2. The CDR3 sequence is 14 residues long. With 4 bases clipped from V and 1 base from J, the junction kept 4 bases outside the gene matches. CDR1 and CDR2 (germline): MDHEN, SYDVKM. As DNA, the CDR3 is TGTGCCAGCAGTTCCGTTAGCGGGTCCTACGAGCAGTACTTC. Translation gives CASSSVSGSYEQYF.

The rearrangement joins TRBV7-9 to TRBJ1-6; D gene uncertain. Germline loops: CDR1 SEHNR, CDR2 FQNEAQ (reference sequence). Trimming took off 4 bases at V and 9 bases at J, with 16 bases between the two ends. This CDR3 is built from 15 residues. CDR3 bases: TGTGCCAGCAGCTCTTCAGGAGCGCGAAGTTCACCCCTCCACTTT. Residues: CASSSSGARSSPLHF.

The J gene is TRBJ2-1, the V gene TRBV12-3 or TRBV12-4; D not certain. The length of the CDR3 is 14 residues. V was pared by 5 bases and J by 4 bases, with 12 bases between. CDR3 sequence (DNA): TGTGCCAGCAGTCGCTCTGACCAATACAATGAGCAGTTCTTC. This gives the protein CASSRSDQYNEQFF.

Many counts were recorded for this clonotype. The CDR3 region is CASSYSRRLANYGYTF. The CDR3 DNA reads as TGTGCCAGCAGTTACTCGAGACGTCTAGCTAACTATGGCTACACCTTC. The chain couples TRBV6-5 to TRBJ1-2; D ambiguous. CDR1 and CDR2 from the germline V gene are MNHEY and SVGAGI. Trimming removed 0 bases from V and 0 bases from J, with 11 bases in between. The CDR3 sequence is 16 residues long.

This clonotype was observed at least ten times. The chain couples TRBV29-1 to TRBJ2-7, with TRBD2 matching 11 bases. The length of the CDR3 is 14 residues. CDR1 and CDR2 from the germline V gene are SQVTM and ANQGSEA. The junction had 7 bases not matched to a gene; V was cut back by 7 bases and J by 2 bases. The CDR3 protein is CSAKSGLAAYEQYF. CDR3 sequence (DNA): TGCAGCGCAAAATCGGGACTAGCGGCCTACGAGCAGTACTTC.

This clonotype occurred a few times. The genes are TRBV4-2 and TRBJ2-7; 8 bases agree with TRBD1. This CDR3 is 16 amino acids long. V lost 1 base and J lost 5; bases outside the gene matches: 10. Per the germline V gene, CDR1 is LGHNA and CDR2 is YNFKEQ. The CDR3 nucleotides are TGTGCCAGCAGCCAAGTTGCAGGACAGGGTTCCCACGAGCAGTACTTC. It specifies CASSQVAGQGSHEQYF.

In its sample, this clonotype was seen a few times. The chain is built from TRBV27 and TRBJ2-7; no definite D call. The germline V gene has CDR1 MNHEY and CDR2 SMNVEV (reference sequence). This CDR3 region has 14 residues. The V end lost 6 bases, the J end lost 5 bases, and 17 bases lay between the germline ends. This CDR3 reads CASSPRIRGDEQYF. CDR3 DNA: TGTGCCAGCAGCCCCAGGATAAGAGGCGACGAGCAGTACTTC.

This clonotype was observed many times. This chain connects TRBV20-1 to TRBJ1-5, with a tentative D call TRBD1 (5 bases). CDR1 and CDR2 from the germline V gene are DFQATT and SNEGSKA (reference sequence). V was pared by 6 bases and J by 7 bases, with 19 bases between. CDR3 length equals 14 residues. CDR3 loop: CSARRAWGIQPQHF. DNA for the CDR3: TGCAGTGCCCGGAGGGCTTGGGGCATACAGCCCCAGCATTTT.

The V call is TRBV7-3, the J call TRBJ2-6; no clear D. Trimming shortened V by 1 base and J by 0 bases, and 10 bases separated the two germline ends. This CDR3 is built from 17 residues. The V gene's germline CDR1 is SGHTA and CDR2 FQGTGA. The CDR3, as DNA: TGTGCCAGCAGCTTAATTGGCCCGAGCTCTGGGGCCAACGTCCTGACTTTC. Amino acids: CASSLIGPSSGANVLTF.

This clonotype was seen at least ten times. The CDR3 reads CASSTITGEAFF. The CDR3 region has the DNA TGTGCCAGCAGCACGATCACAGGGGAAGCTTTCTTT. The chain links TRBV6-5 to TRBJ1-1; D perhaps matches TRBD1 (6 bases). Germline values: CDR1 MNHEY, CDR2 SVGAGI. V dropped 6 bases and J dropped 8 bases, with 13 bases sitting between them. The length of the CDR3 is 12 residues.

This chain links TRBV20-1 with TRBJ2-1; D uncertain. The CDR3 has 16 amino acids. In germline, CDR1 is DFQATT, CDR2 SNEGSKA (reference sequence). The ends were cut back, 5 bases at V and 0 bases at J, with 17 bases in the middle. The CDR3 nucleotides are TGCAGTGCTCCACGGGCCAAACCGAGCTCCTACAATGAGCAGTTCTTC. Translated, it gives CSAPRAKPSSYNEQFF.

V gene TRBV7-2 combines with J gene TRBJ2-5, with D unclear. Trimming took 6 bases from V and 3 from J, leaving 14 bases between them. The CDR3 totals 14 residues. Germline V gene sequence: CDR1 SGHTA, CDR2 FQGNSA. The DNA for the CDR3 is TGTGCCAGCAGTCGGACCAGGAGAGAAGAGACCCAGTACTTC. Residues: CASSRTRREETQYF.

This clonotype was detected only a few times. The chain employs TRBV12-3 or TRBV12-4 and TRBJ2-7; D is uncertain. V shed 4 bases and J shed 1 base, with 11 bases lying between them. The CDR3 is made up of 14 amino acids. CDR3 protein: CASSSRPKSYEQYF. CDR3 sequence (DNA): TGTGCCAGCAGTTCTCGCCCGAAATCCTACGAGCAGTACTTC.

The CDR3 DNA sequence: TGTGCCAGCAGTTACTCCGGGACAGAGACCCAGTACTTC. It yields the protein CASSYSGTETQYF. The chain carries TRBV6-6 and TRBJ2-5; either TRBD1 or TRBD2 may fit D (5 bases each). CDR1 is MNHNY and CDR2 is SVGAGI in the germline V gene (reference sequence). This CDR3 has 13 amino acids. Trimming pared 0 bases from V and 4 bases from J, leaving 6 bases between.

In this sample, this clonotype turned up a few times. The J gene is TRBJ2-2, the V gene TRBV5-5; D is perhaps TRBD1 (6 bases). The germline V gene has CDR1 SGHKS and CDR2 YYEKEE (reference sequence). CDR3 length: 14 amino acids. V was cut by 3 bases and J by 4 bases, with 10 bases left in between. The CDR3 sequence: CASSSGAGTGELFF. CDR3 in DNA: TGTGCCAGCAGCTCAGGGGCGGGCACCGGGGAGCTGTTTTTT.

This clonotype occurred many times. V is TRBV20-1 and J is TRBJ2-3; the D gene is possibly TRBD2 (5 bases). Germline CDR1 reads DFQATT; CDR2 reads SNEGSKA (reference sequence). CDR3 size: 12 residues. V lost 3 bases to trimming and J lost 8 bases, with 12 bases between them. DNA for the CDR3: TGCAGTGCTAGCGGGATGGGGAGTACGCAGTATTTT. Translating gives CSASGMGSTQYF.

This clonotype has at least ten counts. The chain is built from TRBV6-1 and TRBJ2-5; 14 positions match TRBD2. This CDR3 region has 15 residues. V lost 6 bases and J lost 4; bases outside the gene matches: 4. Germline V lookup: CDR1 MNHNS, CDR2 SASEGT. CDR3 nucleotide sequence: TGTGCCAGCAGCACCGGGACTAGCGGGAGAGAGACCCAGTACTTC. Amino acids: CASSTGTSGRETQYF.

This clonotype was seen a handful of times. This chain connects TRBV12-3 or TRBV12-4 to TRBJ2-5; 10 bases match TRBD1. The CDR3 loop spans 17 amino acids. Losses at the gene ends were 6 bases for V and 0 bases for J; bases not matched to a gene: 10. CDR3 DNA: TGTGCCAGCAGATCCGGGACAGGGGTCATGTACCAAGAGACCCAGTACTTC. Protein: CASRSGTGVMYQETQYF.

This clonotype was seen more than once but under ten times. CDR3 sequence (DNA): TGTGCCATCCGGGAGGGCACAGATACGCAGTATTTT. Translated: CAIREGTDTQYF. This chain joins TRBV10-3 and TRBJ2-3; 7 bases match TRBD2. This CDR3 spans 12 amino acids. Unmatched junction bases numbered 0, after V lost 8 bases and J lost 1 base. The germline V gene encodes CDR1 ENHRY and CDR2 SYGVKD.

The chain links TRBV6-5 to TRBJ2-7, with D tentatively TRBD2 (5 bases). This CDR3 contains 14 residues. V lost 2 bases, J lost 0 bases, and 8 bases lay in between. CDR1 is MNHEY and CDR2 is SVGAGI in the germline V gene. CDR3 protein: CASSYPGISYEQYF. For the CDR3, the DNA is TGTGCCAGCAGTTACCCGGGGATCTCCTACGAGCAGTACTTC.

This clonotype showed up just a few times. The V gene is TRBV27, the J gene TRBJ2-2; D perhaps matches TRBD1 (5 bases). Trimming removed 3 bases from V and 3 bases from J, with 8 bases in between. The CDR3 extends over 14 amino acids. Per germline, CDR1 MNHEY and CDR2 SMNVEV (reference sequence). CDR3 nucleotides: TGTGCCAGCAGTTTTGGCAGGGACACCGGGGAGCTGTTTTTT. It specifies CASSFGRDTGELFF.

The V call is TRBV12-3 or TRBV12-4, the J call TRBJ2-3, with a possible D match to TRBD2 (6 bases). The V gene lost 6 bases and the J gene lost 10 bases, with 17 bases spanning the gap. The CDR3 length is 13 residues. CDR3 DNA sequence: TGTGCCAGCAGGCCAACGGACGGGACTTCGCAGTATTTT. It encodes CASRPTDGTSQYF.

In its sample, this clonotype was seen a few times. The V call is TRBV6-1, the J call TRBJ1-2; 10 positions match TRBD1. The V gene end was trimmed by 5 bases and the J gene end by 4 bases; junction bases not matched to a gene: 13. This CDR3 is built from 17 residues. Germline V lookup: CDR1 MNHNS, CDR2 SASEGT. This CDR3 reads CASSRFLDRGSAYGYTF. The DNA of the CDR3 is TGTGCCAGCAGTCGATTTCTGGACAGGGGGTCGGCCTATGGCTACACCTTC.

This clonotype was found a few times. J is TRBJ1-6 and V is TRBV11-1; D unclear. Germline V gene sequence: CDR1 SGHAT, CDR2 FQDESV (reference sequence). V lost 1 base and J 10 bases, leaving 11 bases between the germline ends. CDR3 length: 14 amino acids. CDR3 DNA sequence: TGTGCCAGCAGCTTAGAGGGTTCTACCTCACCCCTCCACTTT. Protein: CASSLEGSTSPLHF.

This clonotype was picked up many times. The chain has TRBV7-2 and TRBJ1-2, with a possible D match to TRBD1 (5 bases). Trimming left V 1 base short and J 4 bases short, with 10 bases between. The germline V gene has CDR1 SGHTA and CDR2 FQGNSA. The CDR3 runs to 14 residues. CDR3 coding DNA: TGTGCCAGCAGCTTAGGCAGGGCGGTCTATGGCTACACCTTC. It yields the protein CASSLGRAVYGYTF.

The J gene is TRBJ2-7, the V gene TRBV20-1; 8 nucleotides line up with TRBD1. Trimming cost V 3 bases and J 7 bases; bases outside gene matches: 8. This CDR3 spans 13 amino acids. The germline gives CDR1 DFQATT, CDR2 SNEGSKA (reference sequence). The CDR3 loop is CSARLQGAGEQYF. The DNA for the CDR3 is TGCAGTGCTAGGTTGCAGGGGGCGGGGGAGCAGTACTTC.